Shown below are 7 T cell receptor beta chains from a single sample sequenced in a study of blood T cell repertoires in COVID-19 (dated by TCRdb to 2018 to 2020). Libraries were prepared through the immunoSEQ multiplex PCR assay. Held by TCRdb, this immuneACCESS table contains in-frame sequences only and omits some clones. Under half of the omission traces to an unresolved V gene where checked; the cause of the rest is unknown. Here the sample has 80,000 to 85,000 clones; roughly 80% occur a single time. Of the sample, around 14% falls within the top ten clones. The material sequenced was peripheral blood. The source of these receptors is a human donor in a cohort sampled during active COVID-19.

The gene calls are TRBV14 and TRBJ2-1, with a weak D call TRBD2 (6 bases). This CDR3 is 19 amino acids long. Between the trimmed V and J ends, which lost 1 base and 0 bases, there was a span of 19 bases. Germline V gives CDR1 SGHDN, CDR2 FVKESK. CDR3 bases: TGTGCCAGCAGCCAAGTCCGGGGACTGCTTCTGAGCTCCTACAATGAGCAGTTCTTC. Translated, it gives CASSQVRGLLLSSYNEQFF.

The chain links TRBV5-4 to TRBJ1-6; unclear D gene. The germline CDR1 and CDR2 sequences are SGHNT and YYREEE (reference sequence). The CDR3 spans 14 residues. Trimming took off 0 bases at V and 7 bases at J, with 8 bases between the two ends. The CDR3 loop reads CASSLASENSPLHF. CDR3 sequence (DNA): TGTGCCAGCAGCTTGGCCTCGGAGAATTCACCCCTCCACTTT. Based on the CDR3 plus reference TRBV5-4 and TRBJ1-6, the full variable domain is ETGVTQSPTHLIKTRGQQVTLRCSSQSGHNTVSWYQQALGQGPQFIFQYYREEENGRGNFPPRFSGLQFPNYSSELNVNALELDDSALYLCASSLASENSPLHFGNGTRLTVT.

This clone was counted only a few times. The chain links TRBV5-4 to TRBJ1-2, with TRBD1 as a possible D gene (6 bases). This CDR3 has 13 residues. Trimming shortened V by 4 bases and J by 1 base, and 8 bases separated the two germline ends. The V gene's germline CDR1 is SGHNT and CDR2 YYREEE (reference sequence). This chain's CDR3 is CASSQDSNYGYTF. The CDR3 DNA reads TGTGCCAGCAGCCAGGACAGTAACTATGGCTACACCTTC.

This sequence joins TRBV2 and TRBJ2-2; 10 bases fit TRBD2. This CDR3 has 15 amino acids. The J segment lost 1 base and the V segment lost 4 bases, leaving 0 bases of the junction unmatched. Looked up from germline, CDR1 is SNHLY and CDR2 is FYNNEI. This chain's CDR3 is CASSASGGNTGELFF. Here the CDR3 DNA reads TGTGCCAGCAGTGCTAGCGGGGGGAACACCGGGGAGCTGTTTTTT.

The table lists this clone with a count of one. The chain couples TRBV6-4 to TRBJ2-3; 13 nucleotides line up with TRBD2. Unmatched junction bases numbered 4, after V lost 6 bases and J lost 4 bases. Germline CDR1 reads MRHNA; CDR2 reads SNTAGT. The CDR3 contains 15 residues. The CDR3 DNA reads TGTGCCAGCAGGGAGACTAGCGGGGGGCCAGATACGCAGTATTTT. Protein sequence: CASRETSGGPDTQYF.

V and J are TRBV5-4 and TRBJ1-2; the match to TRBD1 covers 9 bases. The V segment lost 4 bases and the J segment 3 bases; nucleotides outside the gene matches: 1. The V gene's germline CDR1 is SGHNT and CDR2 YYREEE (reference sequence). The CDR3 is made up of 13 amino acids. The CDR3 here is CASSRDRDYGYTF. The CDR3 DNA sequence: TGTGCCAGCAGCCGGGACAGGGACTATGGCTACACCTTC.

This chain uses TRBV7-9 with TRBJ1-4; a weak D match, TRBD1 (5 bases). Germline-derived CDR1 and CDR2 are SEHNR and FQNEAQ (reference sequence). The CDR3 is made up of 13 amino acids. Trimming removed 8 bases from V and 6 bases from J, with 13 bases in between. The CDR3 reads CASARGEDEKLFF. The CDR3 DNA follows: TGTGCCAGCGCACGGGGGGAGGATGAAAAACTGTTTTTT.